What follows describes a single T cell receptor (beta chain). The data stem from a study of blood T cell repertoires in COVID-19. In the study's own analysis: Amplification with reference gene primers provided the estimates of nucleated cell counts. The assay was immunoSEQ multiplex PCR, and TCRdb's table has in-frame clones only and misses some. V, J and clone size are those of that table, while D and trimming were read from the DNA. The sample lists roughly 160,000 clones, around 87% occurring once. This CDR3 contains 12 residues. Trimming shortened V by 7 bases and J by 2 bases, and 9 bases separated the two germline ends. CDR1 and CDR2 from the germline V gene are SGHDT and YYEEEE.

The genes are TRBV5-6 and TRBJ1-1; D remains ambiguous. The receptor comes from a woman aged 70 to 79 with COVID-19, enrolled during active disease. The specimen was peripheral blood. Written as DNA, the CDR3 is TGTGCCAGCCGCTATAGAAACACTGAAGCTTTCTTT. Translation: CASRYRNTEAFF. The full variable domain, in which reference TRBV5-6 and TRBJ1-1 provide the parts outside the CDR3, is DAGVTQSPTHLIKTRGQQVTLRCSPKSGHDTVSWYQQALGQGPQFIFQYYEEEERQRGNFPDRFSGHQFPNYSSELNVNALLLGDSALYLCASRYRNTEAFFGQGTRLTVV.